One and the same sample provided the 2 T cell receptor beta chains below, sequenced in a study of blood T cell repertoires in COVID-19. Profiled with immunoSEQ multiplex PCR; TCRdb holds only in-frame clones, not every one. Here the sample spans about 150,000 clones, 60% to 85% being singletons. Sequencing was carried out using peripheral blood. The receptors derive from a man in his fifties or sixties with acute or convalescent COVID-19.

This clone was seen a few times. The V and J genes are TRBV2 and TRBJ2-2; no definite D call. Germline assignment: CDR1 SNHLY and CDR2 FYNNEI. Trimming left V 8 bases short and J 7 bases short, with 14 bases between. The length of the CDR3 is 13 residues. CDR3 amino acids: CASRVENGGELFF. CDR3 DNA: TGTGCCAGCCGGGTTGAAAATGGCGGGGAGCTGTTTTTT. Using reference TRBV2 and TRBJ2-2 for the parts outside the CDR3, the full variable domain is EPEVTQTPSHQVTQMGQEVILRCVPISNHLYFYWYRQILGQKVEFLVSFYNNEISEKSEIFDDQFSVERPDGSNFTLKIRSTKLEDSAMYFCASRVENGGELFFGEGSRLTVL.

The J gene is TRBJ2-6, the V gene TRBV6-1; tentatively, D is TRBD1 (6 bases). The CDR3 extends over 16 amino acids. Germline CDR1 reads MNHNS; CDR2 reads SASEGT. V was pared by 4 bases and J by 1 base, with 11 bases between. CDR3: CASSVRGGSGANVLTF. CDR3 in DNA: TGTGCCAGCAGTGTTCGAGGGGGATCTGGGGCCAACGTCCTGACTTTC.